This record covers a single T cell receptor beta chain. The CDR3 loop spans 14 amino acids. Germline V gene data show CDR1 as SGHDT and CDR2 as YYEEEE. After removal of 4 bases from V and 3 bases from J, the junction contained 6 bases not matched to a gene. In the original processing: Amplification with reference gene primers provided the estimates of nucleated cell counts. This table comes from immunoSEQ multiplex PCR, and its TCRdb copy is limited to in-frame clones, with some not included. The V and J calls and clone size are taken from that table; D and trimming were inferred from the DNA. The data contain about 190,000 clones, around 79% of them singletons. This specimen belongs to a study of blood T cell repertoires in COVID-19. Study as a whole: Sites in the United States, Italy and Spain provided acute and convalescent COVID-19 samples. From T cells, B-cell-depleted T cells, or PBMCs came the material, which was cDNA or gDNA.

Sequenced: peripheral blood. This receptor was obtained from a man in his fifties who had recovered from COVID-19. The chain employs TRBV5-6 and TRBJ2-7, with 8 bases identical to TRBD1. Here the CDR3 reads CASSRTGGYYEQYF. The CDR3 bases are TGTGCCAGCAGCCGCACAGGGGGGTACTACGAGCAGTACTTC. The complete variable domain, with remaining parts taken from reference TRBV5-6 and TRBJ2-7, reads DAGVTQSPTHLIKTRGQQVTLRCSPKSGHDTVSWYQQALGQGPQFIFQYYEEEERQRGNFPDRFSGHQFPNYSSELNVNALLLGDSALYLCASSRTGGYYEQYFGPGTRLTVT.